This is a list of T cell receptor beta chains from one sample in a study of T cells after yellow fever vaccination. TCRdb recomputed calls from the 5' RACE reads with MiXCR, one row per CDR3 protein. The sample consists of approximately 300,000 distinct CDR3 sequences, 8% to 10% of them appearing once. Material: PBMCs, obtained on the day of the first yellow fever vaccination. The receptors were gathered from a man between 18 and 35 years old who received the YFV17D yellow fever vaccine. Both conserved end residues are part of each CDR3. A D gene is named only where the DNA matches it firmly. Size values are once, few and many counts, or a class for expanded clones, and some rows have none.

clone_size j_call d_call cdr3_length v_call cdr3_aa cdr3_nt
many TRBJ2-3 - 12 TRBV24-1 CATSAPGTTQYF TGTGCCACCAGTGCCCCCGGGACGACGCAGTATTTT
many TRBJ2-5 - 14 TRBV6-2/TRBV6-3 CASSYSGRQETQYF TGTGCCAGCAGTTACTCGGGGCGGCAGGAGACCCAGTACTTC
- TRBJ1-2 - 13 TRBV27 CASKEGGNYGYTF TGTGCCAGCAAGGAGGGGGGCAACTATGGCTACACCTTC
many TRBJ2-1 - 14 TRBV2 CASSEQLTYNEQFF TGTGCCAGCAGTGAACAGTTGACCTACAATGAGCAGTTCTTC
few TRBJ1-2 - 14 TRBV20-1 CSAREGRVNYGYTF TGCAGTGCTAGAGAGGGCAGGGTTAACTATGGCTACACCTTC
few TRBJ2-1 - 13 TRBV6-2/TRBV6-3 CASSQDNYNEQFF TGTGCCAGCAGCCAGGACAACTACAATGAGCAGTTCTTC
few TRBJ2-3 TRBD1 14 TRBV10-3 CATRDRGLPDTQYF TGTGCCACCAGGGACAGGGGACTCCCAGATACGCAGTATTTT
- TRBJ2-1 TRBD2 21 TRBV12-5 CASGLVLGLAGGGHSGNEQFF TGTGCTAGTGGTTTGGTATTGGGACTAGCGGGGGGGGGCCATTCGGGCAATGAGCAGTTCTTC
- TRBJ2-4 - 13 TRBV20-1 CSARGVAKNIQYF TGCAGTGCGAGGGGGGTAGCCAAAAACATTCAGTACTTC
many TRBJ2-2 - 15 TRBV5-1 CASSIGQPNTGELFF TGCGCCAGCAGCATAGGACAGCCCAACACCGGGGAGCTGTTTTTT
few TRBJ1-3 - 16 TRBV7-2 CASSLRMRGSGNTIYF TGTGCCAGCAGCTTAAGAATGAGGGGATCTGGAAACACCATATATTTT
few TRBJ1-3 - 15 TRBV6-5 CASRYSASSGNTIYF TGTGCCAGCAGATACAGTGCAAGCTCTGGAAACACCATATATTTT
- TRBJ1-2 - 11 TRBV15 CATSAGYGYTF TGTGCCACCAGCGCCGGATATGGCTACACCTTC
many TRBJ1-1 TRBD1 14 TRBV7-3 CASSLDRVSTEAFF TGTGCCAGCAGCTTGGACAGGGTGAGCACTGAAGCTTTCTTT
- TRBJ2-3 - 16 TRBV10-3 CAIREWGSSSTDTQYF TGTGCCATCAGGGAATGGGGCTCCTCTAGCACAGATACGCAGTATTTT
- TRBJ1-6 - 16 TRBV4-2 CASSQDLTAYNSPLHF TGTGCCAGCAGCCAAGATCTAACAGCTTATAATTCACCCCTCCACTTT
- TRBJ1-1 - 11 TRBV29-1 CSVVRNTEAFF TGCAGCGTTGTACGGAACACTGAAGCTTTCTTT
few TRBJ2-3 TRBD1 14 TRBV27 CASSHRQGADTQYF TGTGCCAGCAGTCATAGACAGGGAGCAGATACGCAGTATTTT
- TRBJ2-7 - 20 TRBV4-3 CASSQPVERTKETYTYEQYF TGCGCCAGCAGCCAGCCCGTCGAGCGGACGAAAGAAACTTACACCTACGAGCAGTACTTC
few TRBJ1-5 - 21 TRBV4-1 CASSQDALGRTMMSSNQPQHF TGCGCCAGCAGCCAAGATGCCTTGGGCCGAACGATGATGTCGAGCAATCAGCCCCAGCATTTT
few TRBJ1-1 - 12 TRBV7-8 CASSLSDARAFF TGTGCCAGCAGCCTATCGGACGCTCGGGCTTTCTTT
many TRBJ1-3 - 17 TRBV28 CASSPRFYQGAGNTIYF TGTGCCAGCAGTCCCCGCTTCTATCAAGGGGCTGGAAACACCATATATTTT
many TRBJ2-3 TRBD1 16 TRBV4-2 CASSQGDRADTDTQYF TGTGCCAGCAGCCAAGGGGACAGGGCCGACACAGATACGCAGTATTTT
few TRBJ2-6 - 16 TRBV10-3 CAISEQSLGGANVLTF TGTGCCATCAGTGAACAGAGTCTCGGTGGGGCCAACGTCCTGACTTTC
- TRBJ2-5 - 13 TRBV7-2 CASSSPGEGTQYF TGTGCCAGCAGCTCCCCAGGTGAGGGGACCCAGTACTTC
- TRBJ1-1 - 14 TRBV7-9 CASSLGRTDTEAFF TGTGCCAGCAGCTTAGGTAGGACAGACACTGAAGCTTTCTTT
- TRBJ2-7 - 12 TRBV27 CASSGSTYEQYF TGTGCCAGCTCCGGGAGCACCTACGAGCAGTACTTC
- TRBJ1-6 - 15 TRBV19 CASSIGTIYNSPLHF TGTGCCAGTAGTATTGGGACAATCTATAATTCACCCCTCCACTTT
few TRBJ1-1 - 11 TRBV2 CASYLNTEAFF TGTGCCAGCTACCTGAACACTGAAGCTTTCTTT
many TRBJ2-3 TRBD1 15 TRBV5-1 CASSRTGIGSDTQYF TGCGCCAGCAGCCGGACAGGGATCGGCTCAGATACGCAGTATTTT
many TRBJ2-3 TRBD2 17 TRBV7-9 CASSLPRASGDTDTQYF TGTGCCAGCAGCTTACCCCGGGCTAGCGGGGACACAGATACGCAGTATTTT
many TRBJ2-2 - 12 TRBV6-2/TRBV6-3 CASSRDAGELFF TGTGCCAGCAGCCGGGACGCCGGGGAGCTGTTTTTT
- TRBJ1-4 - 17 TRBV15 CATSTPAGVQANEKLFF TGTGCCACCAGCACTCCGGCGGGGGTACAGGCTAATGAAAAACTGTTTTTT
few TRBJ2-1 - 16 TRBV6-1 CASTSLEGGRDNEQFF TGTGCCAGCACCTCCTTAGAGGGGGGGCGCGACAATGAGCAGTTCTTC
- TRBJ1-4 - 14 TRBV30 CAWSLGQGREKLFF TGTGCCTGGAGTTTGGGCCAGGGGCGAGAAAAACTGTTTTTT
many TRBJ2-7 TRBD2 17 TRBV20-1 CSAPNPGLAGGYYEQYF TGCAGTGCCCCCAACCCGGGACTAGCGGGGGGGTACTACGAGCAGTACTTC
many TRBJ1-1 - 14 TRBV10-2 CASQWTLLSAEAFF TGCGCCAGCCAATGGACACTCCTGAGCGCTGAAGCTTTCTTT
few TRBJ2-3 - 20 TRBV19 CASSRNRLALRRASTDTQYF TGTGCCAGTAGTAGAAACAGGTTAGCCTTAAGACGTGCTAGCACAGATACGCAGTATTTT
few TRBJ2-3 - 15 TRBV7-2 CASSLGLGSSNTQYF TGTGCCAGCAGCTTAGGTCTCGGGAGTTCAAATACGCAGTATTTT
few TRBJ2-1 TRBD2 15 TRBV29-1 CSGERGVSSGNEQFF TGCAGCGGAGAGCGGGGCGTGTCATCGGGCAATGAGCAGTTCTTC
- TRBJ1-6 - 16 TRBV4-1 CASSPVKGKANSPLHF TGCGCCAGCAGCCCCGTAAAGGGGAAGGCTAATTCACCCCTCCACTTT
few TRBJ2-5 - 13 TRBV4-1 CASSQVGAETQYF TGCGCCAGCAGCCAAGTTGGTGCGGAGACCCAGTACTTC
few TRBJ2-1 - 16 TRBV28 CASEEVRDRRGGEQFF TGTGCCAGCGAAGAGGTCCGGGACCGGAGGGGAGGAGAGCAGTTCTTC
few TRBJ1-2 - 15 TRBV12-3/TRBV12-4 CASSPRHLSGYGYTF TGTGCCAGCAGTCCCCGACACCTATCGGGCTATGGCTACACCTTC
- TRBJ1-1 TRBD1 15 TRBV19 CASNDRGFGDTEAFF TGTGCCAGTAATGACAGGGGATTTGGCGACACTGAAGCTTTCTTT
- TRBJ2-5 - 13 TRBV11-2 CASSEQVQETQYF TGTGCCAGCAGTGAACAGGTCCAAGAGACCCAGTACTTC
many TRBJ2-5 - 15 TRBV5-1 CASSLAGTSQETQYF TGCGCCAGCAGCTTGGCGGGGACGTCCCAAGAGACCCAGTACTTC
few TRBJ2-2 - 15 TRBV9 CASSAMTYGTGELFF TGTGCCAGCAGCGCAATGACGTATGGCACCGGGGAGCTGTTTTTT
few TRBJ1-2 TRBD1 16 TRBV20-1 CSAKRWSEQGAEGYTF TGCAGTGCTAAAAGATGGTCCGAGCAGGGGGCTGAAGGCTACACCTTC
- TRBJ2-5 - 16 TRBV4-1 CASSQGSLVNQETQYF TGCGCCAGCAGCCAAGGTAGTTTAGTAAACCAAGAGACCCAGTACTTC
few TRBJ2-1 - 12 TRBV29-1 CSSQGGGGEQFF TGCAGCTCCCAAGGAGGGGGTGGTGAGCAGTTCTTC
- TRBJ2-4 - 16 TRBV7-2 CASSFLGREAKNIQYF TGTGCCAGCAGCTTTCTCGGCAGGGAGGCCAAAAACATTCAGTACTTC
few TRBJ2-2 TRBD1 16 TRBV10-3 CAITPDRVSNTGELFF TGTGCCATCACCCCCGACAGGGTATCGAACACCGGGGAGCTGTTTTTT
- TRBJ2-1 - 15 TRBV7-7 CASSWGADPGNEQFF TGTGCTAGCAGTTGGGGGGCCGACCCTGGCAATGAGCAGTTCTTC
- TRBJ1-2 - 14 TRBV10-3 CAISESSAGDGYTF TGTGCCATCAGTGAGTCGAGCGCGGGTGATGGCTACACCTTC
few TRBJ2-5 TRBD1 15 TRBV27 CASRGQGEVMETQYF TGTGCCAGCAGAGGACAGGGAGAAGTTATGGAGACCCAGTACTTC
many TRBJ2-5 - 15 TRBV5-1 CASSFAGTGQETQYF TGCGCCAGCAGCTTCGCAGGGACGGGCCAAGAGACCCAGTACTTC
few TRBJ2-5 - 14 TRBV29-1 CSVEDRVWQETQYF TGCAGCGTTGAAGACAGGGTATGGCAAGAGACCCAGTACTTC
few TRBJ1-3 - 17 TRBV4-3 CASSQEASFYSGNTIYF TGCGCCAGCAGCCAAGAGGCTAGCTTCTACTCTGGAAACACCATATATTTT
few TRBJ2-1 - 14 TRBV7-3 CASSPRDKHNEQFF TGTGCCAGCAGCCCCCGGGACAAACACAATGAGCAGTTCTTC